Listed here are 20 T cell receptor beta chains from one sample, sequenced in a study of CD8+ T cells in alopecia areata. Sequencing used cDNA as its template, made by extracting RNA and reverse transcribing it. Generated by immunoSEQ multiplex PCR, the TCRdb table keeps only in-frame clones and is missing some. Among more than 100,000 clones listed, approximately 53% were seen once. This specimen consisted of CD4+ T cells sorted from blood, obtained at week 0. Receptor source: a human donor with alopecia areata.

In regard to this clone: The missing conserved phenylalanine or tryptophan at the end of this CDR3 makes a read error likely. No DNA is shown, since the ends of the CDR3 on it are uncertain; the CDR3 is the one TCRdb lists. The chain combines TRBV7-2 with TRBJ2-3; TRBD2 is taken as the D call from the table, unchecked against the DNA. The CDR3 adds up to 13 amino acids, both ends counted. Per the germline V gene, CDR1 is SGHTA and CDR2 is FQGNSA. The CDR3 region is CASSPRPGVAGPL.

The chain has TRBV7-2 and TRBJ1-1, with D maybe TRBD1 (6 bases). CDR1 SGHTA and CDR2 FQGNSA come from the germline V gene. This CDR3 has 12 residues. The V end lost 4 bases, the J end lost 4 bases, and 7 bases lay between the germline ends. CDR3 DNA: TGTGCCAGCAGCTCACAGGGCACTGAAGCTTTCTTT. Translation gives CASSSQGTEAFF.

This clone has only a few counts. The chain joins TRBV23-1 to TRBJ2-7, with D perhaps TRBD2 (7 bases). TRBV23-1 is placed among ORFs of uncertain function. The length of the CDR3 is 20 residues. Trimming removed 0 bases from V and 4 bases from J, with 28 bases in between. The DNA of the CDR3 is TGCGCCAGCAGTCAATCCCGGGGGGACCTAAGGGGACACGTGCTTTACGAGCAGTACTTC. Its protein product is CASSQSRGDLRGHVLYEQYF.

A single count supports this clone. J is TRBJ2-7 and V is TRBV5-1; D remains ambiguous. The CDR3 is 14 residues long. Germline CDR1 SGHRS, CDR2 YFSETQ. Trimming pared 0 bases from V and 2 bases from J, leaving 9 bases between. This chain's CDR3 is CASSLEPVPYEQYF. DNA for the CDR3: TGCGCCAGCAGCTTGGAGCCAGTTCCCTACGAGCAGTACTTC.

V gene TRBV28 combines with J gene TRBJ2-7; D remains unclear. V lost 8 bases and J 0 bases, leaving 8 bases between the germline ends. The germline gives CDR1 MDHEN, CDR2 SYDVKM. This CDR3 is 12 amino acids long. The CDR3 here is CASLRNSYEQYF. The CDR3, as DNA: TGTGCCAGCCTCAGAAACTCCTACGAGCAGTACTTC.

The chain links TRBV6-6 to TRBJ1-5; 9 positions agree with TRBD1. Trimming removed 6 bases from V and 3 bases from J; junction bases left unmatched: 6. The CDR3 runs to 15 residues. Germline CDR1 MNHNY, CDR2 SVGAGI (reference sequence). The CDR3 here is CASSDTGGNNQPQHF. For the CDR3, the DNA is TGTGCCAGCAGCGACACAGGGGGCAACAATCAGCCCCAGCATTTT.

As to this clone: This same CDR3 is encoded by further DNA sequences in the sample. The rearrangement joins TRBV29-1 to TRBJ2-7; 10 bases match TRBD1. After removal of 7 bases from V and 4 bases from J, the junction contained 7 bases not matched to a gene. Germline CDR1 and CDR2: SQVTM and ANQGSEA. This CDR3 region has 13 residues. The CDR3 spells CSGRDRGSYEQYF. DNA for the CDR3: TGCAGCGGCCGGGACAGGGGTTCGTACGAGCAGTACTTC.

Here the CDR3 DNA reads TGCGCCAGCAGCCAAGACAGGGCAGGGGATGCCAGCGAGCAGTACTTC. Its translation: CASSQDRAGDASEQYF. The chain employs TRBV4-3 and TRBJ2-5, with a tentative D call TRBD1 (6 bases). Near its end, the DNA agrees better with TRBJ2-7, so the J call may be wrong. Germline assignment: CDR1 LGHNA and CDR2 YSLEER. The CDR3 is 16 amino acids.

This chain joins TRBV10-3 and TRBJ2-1; 13 nucleotides match TRBD2. This CDR3 contains 14 residues. With V trimmed by 2 bases and J by 9 bases, 1 base remained unmatched. The germline CDR1 and CDR2 sequences are ENHRY and SYGVKD. CDR3 loop: CAISETSGGGEQFF. The CDR3 DNA sequence: TGTGCCATCAGTGAGACTAGCGGGGGGGGTGAGCAGTTCTTC.

The rearrangement uses TRBV28 and TRBJ2-6; D unclear. CDR3 length: 15 amino acids. The germline V and J ends were trimmed by 3 bases and 0 bases, with 6 bases remaining between them. Germline CDR1 is MDHEN and CDR2 is SYDVKM. CDR3 region: CASSFGSSGANVLTF. Here the CDR3 DNA reads TGTGCCAGCAGTTTCGGGTCCTCTGGGGCCAACGTCCTGACTTTC.

The chain recombines TRBV6-5 with TRBJ2-3; D is unclear. The CDR3 is 11 residues long. V lost 4 bases and J 5 bases, leaving 4 bases between the germline ends. Germline lookup yields CDR1 MNHEY and CDR2 SVGAGI. The CDR3 spells CASSSEDTQYF. The DNA for the CDR3 is TGTGCCAGCAGTTCCGAAGATACGCAGTATTTT.

The chain links TRBV7-7 to TRBJ2-5; 9 bases agree with TRBD2. This CDR3 spans 15 amino acids. Germline loops: CDR1 SSHAT, CDR2 FNYEAQ (reference sequence). Trimming removed 1 base from V and 5 bases from J; junction bases left unmatched: 5. Here the CDR3 reads CASSLEGTSIETQYF. The CDR3 DNA reads as TGTGCCAGCAGCTTAGAGGGGACTAGCATTGAGACCCAGTACTTC.

This rearrangement joins TRBV9 to TRBJ2-7; D may match TRBD1 or TRBD2 (5 bases each). The CDR3 length is 12 residues. V was cut by 2 bases and J by 6 bases, with 9 bases left in between. Germline CDR1 is SGDLS and CDR2 is YYNGEE. The chain's CDR3 is CASSVRDGEQYF. The CDR3 DNA reads TGTGCCAGCAGCGTCCGGGACGGCGAGCAGTACTTC.

The rearrangement links TRBV4-1 to TRBJ2-7, with TRBD1 matching over 10 bases. The germline gives CDR1 MGHRA, CDR2 YSYEKL. This CDR3 spans 15 amino acids. V was pared by 1 base and J by 5 bases, with 5 bases of the junction left unmatched. The CDR3: CASSQVGTGDNEQYF. The CDR3 DNA sequence: TGCGCCAGCAGCCAAGTTGGGACAGGGGACAACGAGCAGTACTTC.

The V and J genes are TRBV5-1 and TRBJ1-4; the match to TRBD1 covers 10 bases. The CDR3 runs 14 residues. The junction had 3 bases not matched to a gene; V was cut back by 4 bases and J by 6 bases. Looked up from germline, CDR1 is SGHRS and CDR2 is YFSETQ. The CDR3 loop reads CASSQGTGDEKLFF. CDR3 DNA sequence: TGCGCCAGCAGCCAAGGGACAGGGGATGAAAAACTGTTTTTT.

There are a few counts of this clone. The rearrangement joins TRBV10-3 to TRBJ1-5; no reliable D call. Germline CDR1 is ENHRY and CDR2 is SYGVKD. The CDR3 length is 14 residues. Trimming left V 5 bases short and J 0 bases short, with 8 bases between. As DNA, the CDR3 is TGTGCCATCAGTACGAAAAATAGCAATCAGCCCCAGCATTTT. Translated, it gives CAISTKNSNQPQHF.

This chain connects TRBV6-1 to TRBJ1-6; 10 bases match TRBD1. The CDR3 loop spans 14 amino acids. The V gene end was trimmed by 6 bases and the J gene end by 8 bases; junction bases not matched to a gene: 4. Looked up from germline, CDR1 is MNHNS and CDR2 is SASEGT. CDR3 nucleotide sequence: TGTGCCAGCAGGTCGACAGGGGGCGATTCACCCCTCCACTTT. Translating gives CASRSTGGDSPLHF.

This clone has just a few counts. The V call is TRBV7-2, the J call TRBJ1-5; TRBD1 agrees at 8 bases. V was clipped by 5 bases and J by 2 bases; unmatched bases: 2. CDR3 size: 14 residues. Germline CDR1 and CDR2: SGHTA and FQGNSA. In DNA form, the CDR3 reads TGTGCCAGCAGCCCGGGACAGGGCAATCAGCCCCAGCATTTT. It yields the protein CASSPGQGNQPQHF.

The J gene is TRBJ2-7, the V gene TRBV5-6; 7 bases are a match to TRBD2. The germline V gene encodes CDR1 SGHDT and CDR2 YYEEEE. The V gene end was trimmed by 0 bases and the J gene end by 11 bases; junction bases not matched to a gene: 5. The CDR3 contains 12 residues. For the CDR3, the DNA is TGTGCCAGCAGCTTGGGGAGCGGGACGGAGTACTTC. Amino acid sequence: CASSLGSGTEYF.

V and J are TRBV5-6 and TRBJ1-5; the D is unclear. The CDR3 length is 14 residues. Trimming removed 5 bases at V and 0 bases at J, with 9 bases between. CDR1 SGHDT and CDR2 YYEEEE come from the germline V gene. As DNA, the CDR3 is TGTGCCAGCAGTATAAACCCTAGCAATCAGCCCCAGCATTTT. Translated: CASSINPSNQPQHF.